This passage covers 27 T cell receptor beta chains from one sample sequenced in a study of CD8+CD57+ T cells in acquired aplastic anemia. Genomic DNA, the template, was used for profiling of the TCR beta VDJ and CDR3. TCRdb itself ran the reads through MiXCR, one entry per CDR3 protein. The sample has 180,000 or so distinct CDR3 sequences; roughly 50% are singletons. Patients sequenced had flow cytometry evidence of CD8+CD57+ cell expansion. Sequenced: sorted CD4+, CD8+, or CD8+CD57+ T cells (not recorded which) from PBMCs. The receptors were gathered from a human donor with aplastic anemia.

As concerns this clonotype: The final CDR3 position lacks the conserved phenylalanine or tryptophan, pointing to a likely read error. The chain joins TRBV20-1 to TRBJ2-1; the D is unclear. Germline values: CDR1 DFQATT, CDR2 SNEGSKA (reference sequence). The CDR3 totals 17 residues. The CDR3 is CNARDRIAATNYNEQFS. CDR3 DNA sequence: TGCAATGCTAGAGATCGAATCGCGGCGACGAACTACAATGAGCAGTTCTCC.

This clonotype was detected ten times or more. CDR3 DNA sequence: TGTGCCAGCATTAGTCAGGCGGCCACCGGGGAGCTGTTTTTT. This translates into CASISQAATGELFF. The chain combines TRBV12-3 or TRBV12-4 with TRBJ2-2; D is unclear. There are 14 residues in the CDR3. The V and J ends lost 7 bases and 4 bases respectively, with 13 bases between them.

In its sample, this clonotype was seen many times. The chain uses TRBV20-1 and TRBJ1-5; unclear D gene. The germline V and J ends were trimmed by 3 bases and 7 bases, with 13 bases remaining between them. Germline V gene lookup returns CDR1 DFQATT and CDR2 SNEGSKA (reference sequence). This CDR3 contains 13 residues. The CDR3 is CSASSGVQQPQHF. CDR3 nucleotides: TGCAGTGCTAGTTCGGGTGTCCAACAGCCCCAGCATTTT.

In regard to this clonotype: This could be a read error, since a much larger clone is one nucleotide away. The V call is TRBV20-1, the J call TRBJ2-1, with D unclear. This CDR3 is built from 13 residues. Germline V gene data show CDR1 as DFQATT and CDR2 as SNEGSKA (reference sequence). The CDR3 loop reads CSAAGPAYNGQFF. The DNA for the CDR3 is TGCAGTGCCGCCGGGCCAGCCTACAATGGGCAGTTCTTC.

The table lists this clonotype with a count of one. This chain connects TRBV19 to TRBJ2-7; D could derive from TRBD1 or TRBD2 (6 bases each). V was trimmed by 1 base and J by 0 bases, leaving 10 bases between them. CDR3 length equals 15 residues. Germline-derived CDR1 and CDR2 are LNHDA and SQIVND (reference sequence). The CDR3 region is CASSIAGANSYEQYF. As DNA, the CDR3 is TGTGCCAGTAGTATAGCGGGGGCAAACTCCTACGAGCAGTACTTC.

The V gene is TRBV20-1, the J gene TRBJ2-3, with unresolved D. Trimming pared 1 base from V and 0 bases from J, leaving 5 bases between. The CDR3 totals 13 residues. CDR1 is DFQATT and CDR2 is SNEGSKA in the germline V gene (reference sequence). The CDR3 is CSARGLSTDTQYF. As DNA, the CDR3 is TGCAGTGCTAGAGGGCTTAGCACAGATACGCAGTATTTT.

V and J are TRBV29-1 and TRBJ1-2; TRBD1 agrees at 8 bases. CDR3 length: 13 residues. V shed 6 bases, J shed 3 bases, and the junction held 6 bases outside the gene matches. Germline V gene data show CDR1 as SQVTM and CDR2 as ANQGSEA. In DNA, the CDR3 is TGCAGCGTCCGGACAGGGAGGGACTATGGCTACACCTTC. Its protein product is CSVRTGRDYGYTF.

This chain connects TRBV15 to TRBJ2-7; either TRBD1 or TRBD2 may supply D (6 bases each). In germline, CDR1 is LNHNV, CDR2 YYDKDF (reference sequence). CDR3 length equals 14 residues. Trimming took off 6 bases at V and 3 bases at J, with 15 bases between the two ends. The CDR3 region has the DNA TGTGCCACCAGTCCGAGGGGGGACCGCTACGAGCAGTACTTC. Translating gives CATSPRGDRYEQYF.

The chain employs TRBV7-2 and TRBJ2-7, with a possible D match to TRBD2 (5 bases). From germline, CDR1 is SGHTA and CDR2 FQGNSA. The CDR3 contains 16 residues. V lost 0 bases and J 0 bases, leaving 12 bases between the germline ends. The CDR3 DNA reads as TGTGCCAGCAGCTTAGCGCTGAGGGCGAGCTCCTACGAGCAGTACTTC. It yields the protein CASSLALRASSYEQYF.

The DNA for the CDR3 is TGTGCCAGCAGTTTACCAGGGAGCTCTGGGGCCAACGTCCTGACTTTC. Amino acid sequence: CASSLPGSSGANVLTF. The chain links TRBV25-1 to TRBJ2-6; either TRBD1 or TRBD2 may fit D (5 bases each). The CDR3 runs 16 residues. Germline CDR1 is MGHDK and CDR2 is SYGVNS. Trimming pared 5 bases from V and 0 bases from J, leaving 11 bases between.

In DNA form, the CDR3 reads TGTGCCAGCAGCAGAGAGAAAGACAGGGCCCAGTACTTC. Translation: CASSREKDRAQYF. The V gene is TRBV11-3, the J gene TRBJ2-5, with 7 bases lining up with TRBD1. The germline gives CDR1 SGHNT, CDR2 YENEEA. The CDR3 has 13 amino acids. The V gene end was trimmed by 5 bases and the J gene end by 9 bases; junction bases not matched to a gene: 9. Complete variable domain (other parts from reference TRBV11-3 and TRBJ2-5): EAGVVQSPRYKIIEKKQPVAFWCNPISGHNTLYWYLQNLGQGPELLIRYENEEAVDDSQLPKDRFSAERLKGVDSTLKIQPAELGDSAVYLCASSREKDRAQYFGPGTRLLVL.

This clonotype has a handful of counts. The chain uses TRBV2 and TRBJ2-7; 7 bases align to TRBD1. The CDR3 runs to 14 residues. V lost 3 bases to trimming and J lost 3 bases; unmatched junction nucleotides: 5. CDR1 is SNHLY, CDR2 FYNNEI, per germline. The CDR3: CASSDRGISYEQYF. The CDR3 DNA sequence: TGTGCCAGCAGTGACAGGGGGATTAGCTACGAGCAGTACTTC.

V and J are TRBV25-1 and TRBJ1-4; no clear D. Germline CDR1 is MGHDK and CDR2 is SYGVNS. V was clipped by 4 bases and J by 10 bases, with 13 bases between them. CDR3 length: 13 residues. The CDR3 sequence is CASSGKMRGKLFF. The CDR3 DNA follows: TGTGCCAGCAGTGGAAAAATGCGGGGAAAACTGTTTTTT.

V and J are TRBV20-1 and TRBJ1-5; 7 nucleotides align to TRBD1. The CDR3 loop spans 13 amino acids. The V gene's germline CDR1 is DFQATT and CDR2 SNEGSKA (reference sequence). V lost 3 bases and J lost 3; bases outside the gene matches: 2. The CDR3 nucleotides read TGCAGTGCTAGGACAGGGTTCAATCAGCCCCAGCATTTT. Protein: CSARTGFNQPQHF.

As for this clonotype: This may come from a read error, since a much larger clone is one base off. The chain joins TRBV7-8 to TRBJ2-7; no definite D call. V lost 6 bases and J lost 5, with 14 bases in between. Germline V gene sequence: CDR1 SGHVS, CDR2 FQNEAQ. This CDR3 spans 13 amino acids. CDR3 DNA sequence: TGTGCCAGCAGTACCACGGCCGGGCACGAGCAGTACTTC. Translated, it gives CASSTTAGHEQYF.

This clonotype was recorded many times. The genes are TRBV19 and TRBJ2-7, with a possible D match to TRBD1 (6 bases). CDR1 is LNHDA, CDR2 SQIVND, per germline (reference sequence). V lost 6 bases and J 7 bases, leaving 16 bases between the germline ends. The CDR3 has 13 residues. The CDR3 spells CASRGQGFEEQYF. CDR3 DNA: TGTGCCAGTAGGGGCCAGGGGTTTGAAGAGCAGTACTTC.

This clonotype has only one observation. This chain joins TRBV10-3 and TRBJ2-1, with 14 bases lining up with TRBD2. The CDR3 covers 17 residues. Germline V gives CDR1 ENHRY, CDR2 SYGVKD. Trimming removed 3 bases from V and 1 base from J; junction bases left unmatched: 2. The CDR3 nucleotides are TGTGCCATCAGTGACCGGACTAGCGGGGGGTCCTACAATGAGCAGTTCTTC. This translates into CAISDRTSGGSYNEQFF.

V usage is TRBV20-1 and J usage is TRBJ1-6, with TRBD1 as a possible D gene (5 bases). V was shortened by 3 bases and J by 8 bases, with 17 bases between the two germline ends. This CDR3 contains 15 residues. Per the germline V gene, CDR1 is DFQATT and CDR2 is SNEGSKA (reference sequence). The chain's CDR3 is CSASSAGTEDSPLHF. The CDR3 DNA follows: TGCAGTGCTAGCTCGGCCGGGACGGAGGATTCACCCCTCCACTTT.

The chain recombines TRBV20-1 with TRBJ1-2; unclear D gene. This CDR3 is 14 amino acids long. V lost 0 bases and J lost 3, with 11 bases in between. Per the germline V gene, CDR1 is DFQATT and CDR2 is SNEGSKA (reference sequence). The DNA of the CDR3 is TGCAGTGCTAGAGATGAGGAACACGACTATGGCTACACCTTC. It specifies CSARDEEHDYGYTF.

A word on this clonotype: The conserved closing phenylalanine or tryptophan is absent in this CDR3, likely reflecting a read error. This chain uses TRBV19 with TRBJ2-1; 8 bases are shared with TRBD2. J gave up 7 bases and V 1 base, and 6 bases lay outside the gene matches. From germline, CDR1 is LNHDA and CDR2 SQIVND (reference sequence). The CDR3 consists of 15 residues. The CDR3 here is CASSIAGGRMNEQFS. CDR3 nucleotide sequence: TGTGCCAGTAGTATAGCAGGCGGGAGGATGAATGAGCAGTTCTCC.

This clonotype was seen ten or more times. The chain uses TRBV6-5 and TRBJ1-5; D gene unclear. Trimming pared 2 bases from V and 7 bases from J, leaving 9 bases between. Germline V gene sequence: CDR1 MNHEY, CDR2 SVGAGI. This CDR3 has 13 residues. CDR3 amino acids: CASSYGRGQPQHF. The CDR3 region has the DNA TGTGCCAGCAGTTACGGAAGAGGGCAGCCCCAGCATTTT.

Written as DNA, the CDR3 is TGTGCCACCAGCAGTCCAGTGGCTGGGGCCAACGTCCTGACTTTC. It is translated as CATSSPVAGANVLTF. V and J are TRBV15 and TRBJ2-6; D uncertain. CDR1 is LNHNV and CDR2 is YYDKDF in the germline V gene (reference sequence). The CDR3 runs to 15 residues. The V gene lost 3 bases and the J gene lost 2 bases, with 8 bases spanning the gap. Together with reference TRBV15 and TRBJ2-6, the CDR3 gives the full variable domain: DAMVIQNPRYQVTQFGKPVTLSCSQTLNHNVMYWYQQKSSQAPKLLFHYYDKDFNNEADTPDNFQSRRPNTSFCFLDIRSPGLGDTAMYLCATSSPVAGANVLTFGAGSRLTVL.

The V call is TRBV4-3, the J call TRBJ2-5; 7 bases are shared with TRBD2. Germline V gene data show CDR1 as LGHNA and CDR2 as YSLEER. This CDR3 contains 16 residues. The V segment lost 0 bases and the J segment 0 bases; nucleotides outside the gene matches: 4. CDR3 coding DNA: TGCGCCAGCAGCCAAGATTGGGGGGGGTACCAAGAGACCCAGTACTTC. It yields the protein CASSQDWGGYQETQYF.

The V and J genes are TRBV7-3 and TRBJ2-1; 8 nucleotides line up with TRBD2. This CDR3 spans 15 amino acids. The J segment lost 5 bases and the V segment lost 0 bases, leaving 3 bases of the junction unmatched. Germline CDR1 reads SGHTA; CDR2 reads FQGTGA. The CDR3 DNA follows: TGTGCCAGCAGCTTAACGGCACTAGCGGACAATGAGCAGTTCTTC. Its translation is CASSLTALADNEQFF.

This clonotype was recorded only once. The rearrangement joins TRBV5-1 to TRBJ2-5; 10 nucleotides line up with TRBD1. The CDR3 consists of 14 residues. Per the germline V gene, CDR1 is SGHRS and CDR2 is YFSETQ. V lost 4 bases to trimming and J lost 5 bases; unmatched junction nucleotides: 5. CDR3 coding DNA: TGCGCCAGCAGCCCGGGACAGGGGTCCGAGACCCAGTACTTC. It yields the protein CASSPGQGSETQYF.

This clonotype was found a few times. The chain has TRBV11-1 and TRBJ2-5, with TRBD2 identical over 14 bases. V was pared by 4 bases and J by 5 bases, with 27 bases of the junction left unmatched. The germline gives CDR1 SGHAT, CDR2 FQDESV (reference sequence). This CDR3 is 23 amino acids long. CDR3 sequence reads: CASSSGTGGAGLAGALGQETQYF. CDR3 DNA: TGTGCCAGCAGCTCCGGGACAGGGGGCGCGGGACTAGCGGGGGCCCTAGGGCAGGAGACCCAGTACTTC.

The J gene is TRBJ2-7, the V gene TRBV10-3; D tentatively reads TRBD1 or TRBD2 (5 bases each). V was pared by 4 bases and J by 0 bases, with 7 bases between. CDR1 and CDR2 (germline): ENHRY, SYGVKD. CDR3 length: 13 amino acids. For the CDR3, the DNA is TGTGCCATCAGTGGGGACGCCTCCTACGAGCAGTACTTC. This encodes CAISGDASYEQYF.